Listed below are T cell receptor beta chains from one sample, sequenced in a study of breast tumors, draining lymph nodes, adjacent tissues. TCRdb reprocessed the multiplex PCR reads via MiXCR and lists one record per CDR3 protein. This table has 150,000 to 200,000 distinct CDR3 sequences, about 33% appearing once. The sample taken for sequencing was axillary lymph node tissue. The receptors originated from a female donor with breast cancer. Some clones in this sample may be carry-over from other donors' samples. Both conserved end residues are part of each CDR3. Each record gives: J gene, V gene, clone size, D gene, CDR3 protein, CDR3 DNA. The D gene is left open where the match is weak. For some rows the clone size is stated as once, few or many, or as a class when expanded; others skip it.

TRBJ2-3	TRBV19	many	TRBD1	CASSGGTGLSTDTQYF	TGTGCCAGTAGTGGGGGGACAGGGCTTAGCACAGATACGCAGTATTTT
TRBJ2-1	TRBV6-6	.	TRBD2	CASSPPTSGDYNEQFF	TGTGCCAGCAGTCCCCCGACTAGCGGGGACTACAATGAGCAGTTCTTC
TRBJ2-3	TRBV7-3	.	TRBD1	CASSSGTGLKDTQYF	TGTGCCAGCAGCTCGGGGACAGGATTGAAAGATACGCAGTATTTT
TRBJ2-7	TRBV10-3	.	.	CAISGRSGPVASYGQYF	TGTGCCATCAGTGGACGTTCAGGGCCGGTCGCGTCCTACGGGCAGTACTTC
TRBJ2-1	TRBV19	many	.	CASKERRSSYNEQFF	TGTGCCAGTAAAGAGCGTAGGAGCTCCTACAATGAGCAGTTCTTC
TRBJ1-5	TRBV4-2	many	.	CASSPKPGVGNQPQHF	TGTGCCAGCAGCCCTAAACCCGGGGTGGGTAATCAGCCCCAGCATTTT
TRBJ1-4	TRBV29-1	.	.	CSVVEGSEEKLFF	TGCAGCGTTGTCGAGGGATCCGAGGAGAAACTGTTTTTT
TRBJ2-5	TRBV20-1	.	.	CSVGRGMQETQYF	TGCAGCGTAGGACGAGGGATGCAAGAGACCCAGTACTTC
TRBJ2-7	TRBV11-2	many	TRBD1	CASSLGQGGGQYF	TGTGCCAGCAGCCTGGGACAGGGTGGTGGGCAGTACTTC
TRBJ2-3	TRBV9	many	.	CASSVEGELTDTQYF	TGTGCCAGCAGCGTAGAGGGAGAACTCACAGATACGCAGTATTTT
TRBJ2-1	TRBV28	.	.	CASRIQGRDEQLF	TGTGCCAGCAGGATACAGGGTCGTGATGAGCAGCTCTTC
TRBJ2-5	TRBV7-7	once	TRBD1	CASSPDRGRGETQYF	TGTGCTAGCAGCCCCGACAGGGGGCGAGGAGAGACCCAGTACTTC
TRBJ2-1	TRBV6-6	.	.	CASSPMVRQFF	TGTGCCAGCAGTCCTATGGTACGGCAGTTCTTC
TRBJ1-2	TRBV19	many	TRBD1	CASSRADTGQGAGGYTF	TGTGCCAGTAGCAGGGCCGATACGGGACAGGGGGCTGGAGGCTACACCTTC
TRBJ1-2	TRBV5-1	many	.	CASSLRQDSPGGYTF	TGCGCCAGCAGCTTGAGACAGGACTCCCCAGGAGGCTACACCTTC
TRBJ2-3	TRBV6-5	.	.	CASSGRPGTGTQYF	TGTGCCAGCAGTGGGAGGCCAGGCACAGGTACGCAGTATTTT